This TCR beta chain was documented in a study of control samples from healthy donors and cancer patients (dated by TCRdb to 2019 to 2021). In the case of this clone: Its antigen specificity is not known. The input lacks base qualities; no much larger clone sits a single base away.

To prepare the library, the immunoSEQ multiplex PCR assay was applied. TCRdb mirrors the immuneACCESS table, restricted to in-frame sequences. Some clones are absent from its copies; in checked studies, under half trace to an unresolved V gene, and the reason for the others is unknown. This sample holds about 130,000 clones; approximately 94% were observed only once. The ten largest make up 3.6% of the sample. The germline V end is reduced by 1 base and the J end by 12 bases; junction bases left unmatched: 5. Reading the germline V gene (reference sequence) gives CDR1 LGHDT and CDR2 YNNKEL. The CDR3 starts with the cysteine, ends with the phenylalanine, and has 13 residues. Only CDR3 DNA remains: 39 bases, in frame from the first base.

The rearranged chain carries TRBV3-1 (or the pseudogene TRBV3-2) and TRBJ1-4; 7 central bases correspond to TRBD1. The receptor comes from a man aged 25 to 40 in good health. Specimen: blood. The CDR3 region: CASSQVNRGELFF. The nucleotide sequence reads as follows: TGTGCCAGCAGCCAAGTGAACAGGGGAGAACTGTTTTTT.